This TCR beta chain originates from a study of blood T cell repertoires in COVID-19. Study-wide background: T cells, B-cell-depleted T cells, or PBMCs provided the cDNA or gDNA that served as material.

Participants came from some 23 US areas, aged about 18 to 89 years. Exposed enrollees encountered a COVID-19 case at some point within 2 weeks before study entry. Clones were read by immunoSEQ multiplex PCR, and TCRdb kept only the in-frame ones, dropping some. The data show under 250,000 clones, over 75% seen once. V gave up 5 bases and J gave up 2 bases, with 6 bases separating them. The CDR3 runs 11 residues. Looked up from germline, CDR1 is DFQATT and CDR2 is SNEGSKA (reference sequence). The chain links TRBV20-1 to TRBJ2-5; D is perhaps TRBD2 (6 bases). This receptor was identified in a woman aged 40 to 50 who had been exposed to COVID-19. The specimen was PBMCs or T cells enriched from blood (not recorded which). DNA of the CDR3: TGCAGTGCTCGGGGGCAAGAGACCCAGTACTTC. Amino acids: CSARGQETQYF.